These 25 T cell receptor beta chains came from one sample sequenced in a study of T cells after yellow fever vaccination. Using its own MiXCR run on the 5' RACE reads, TCRdb lists one record per CDR3 protein. The profile shows approximately 300,000 distinct CDR3 sequences, about 6.9% of them singletons. The specimen was PBMCs, collected approximately 47 days after the first yellow fever vaccination. Every receptor here comes from a man younger than 30 who received the YFV17D yellow fever vaccine.

This clonotype has at least ten counts. This chain joins TRBV6-1 and TRBJ1-4; 7 nucleotides line up with TRBD1. This CDR3 has 14 amino acids. Germline lookup yields CDR1 MNHNS and CDR2 SASEGT. V lost 5 bases and J lost 10; bases outside the gene matches: 10. The CDR3: CASSPDRETGKLFF. CDR3 DNA: TGTGCCAGCAGTCCCGACAGGGAAACCGGAAAACTGTTTTTT.

In its sample, this clonotype was seen a few times. The V and J genes are TRBV20-1 and TRBJ2-5; 8 bases are a match to TRBD2. The germline V gene encodes CDR1 DFQATT and CDR2 SNEGSKA (reference sequence). CDR3 length equals 14 residues. V lost 5 bases to trimming and J lost 5 bases; unmatched junction nucleotides: 10. The CDR3 DNA reads TGCAGTGCTCCGACTAGCGCCGGAACGGAGACCCAGTACTTC. Translating it yields CSAPTSAGTETQYF.

The chain links TRBV20-1 to TRBJ2-1, with 12 bases aligning to TRBD2. CDR3 length: 19 residues. Germline trimming cut 0 bases from V and 0 bases from J; bases unmatched to any gene: 9. The germline gives CDR1 DFQATT, CDR2 SNEGSKA (reference sequence). In nucleotides, the CDR3 is TGCAGTGCTAGAGATCAGCGGCTAGCGGGGGGGAGCTCCTACAATGAGCAGTTCTTC. It specifies CSARDQRLAGGSSYNEQFF.

The V call is TRBV5-8, the J call TRBJ1-3; no clear D gene. Trimming left V 3 bases short and J 2 bases short, with 12 bases between. CDR1 SGHTS and CDR2 YDEGEE come from the germline V gene. CDR3 length: 15 amino acids. CDR3 sequence (DNA): TGTGCCAGCAGCTCGGCGGCGGTAACTGGAAACACCATATATTTT. It specifies CASSSAAVTGNTIYF.

The chain recombines TRBV6-1 with TRBJ2-1; 8 bases are a match to TRBD1. Unmatched junction bases numbered 2, after V lost 7 bases and J lost 0 bases. The CDR3 extends over 14 amino acids. The germline CDR1 and CDR2 sequences are MNHNS and SASEGT. This CDR3 reads CASNTGGSYNEQFF. The CDR3 bases are TGTGCCAGCAACACAGGGGGCTCCTACAATGAGCAGTTCTTC.

Worth noting for this clonotype: A read error may account for a junction end that differs from germline. V usage is TRBV7-2 and J usage is TRBJ2-5; TRBD1 aligns across 7 bases. Germline loops: CDR1 SGHTA, CDR2 FQGNSA. The length of the CDR3 is 11 residues. CDR3 protein: CASSPGQVTHF. The CDR3, as DNA: TGTGCCAGCAGCCCCGGACAGGTTACGCACTTC.

This clonotype occurred many times. The rearrangement joins TRBV3-1 to TRBJ1-2; no clear D. V was pared by 2 bases and J by 0 bases, with 7 bases between. The germline V gene encodes CDR1 LGHDT and CDR2 YNNKEL (reference sequence). The CDR3 has 14 amino acids. For the CDR3, the DNA is TGTGCCAGCAGCCAAAGGCAGGCTAACTATGGCTACACCTTC. Its protein product is CASSQRQANYGYTF.

The CDR3 sequence: CAIKSGKNQPQHF. Here the CDR3 DNA reads TGTGCCATCAAGAGTGGGAAGAATCAGCCCCAGCATTTT. The rearrangement uses TRBV10-3 and TRBJ1-5; D is ambiguous. The germline V gene has CDR1 ENHRY and CDR2 SYGVKD. The CDR3 length is 13 residues. Trimming shortened V by 7 bases and J by 4 bases, and 11 bases separated the two germline ends.

This clonotype was counted a few times. This chain uses TRBV7-3 with TRBJ2-3; 10 nucleotides match TRBD1. CDR1 and CDR2 from the germline V gene are SGHTA and FQGTGA. The ends lost 5 bases at V and 4 bases at J; junction bases unmatched: 3. The CDR3 loop spans 14 amino acids. The CDR3, as DNA: TGTGCCAGCAGCCCGGGACAGGGGCCAGATACGCAGTATTTT. It yields the protein CASSPGQGPDTQYF.

The rearrangement joins TRBV6-5 to TRBJ2-1; D unclear. CDR3 length: 15 residues. CDR1 and CDR2 (germline): MNHEY, SVGAGI. V shed 2 bases and J shed 0 bases, with 8 bases lying between them. CDR3: CASSYGVSSYNEQFF. DNA for the CDR3: TGTGCCAGCAGTTACGGGGTCAGCTCCTACAATGAGCAGTTCTTC.

This clonotype has a count of ten or more. CDR3 sequence: CASTDRTGRETQYF. The CDR3 DNA reads as TGTGCCAGCACGGACAGGACAGGGCGAGAGACCCAGTACTTC. The chain couples TRBV5-5 to TRBJ2-5; TRBD1 matches at 8 bases. Germline values: CDR1 SGHKS, CDR2 YYEKEE (reference sequence). The CDR3 length is 14 residues. V gave up 6 bases and J gave up 4 bases; unmatched junction bases: 8. The full variable domain, rest sourced from reference TRBV5-5 and TRBJ2-5, is DAGVTQSPTHLIKTRGQQVTLRCSPISGHKSVSWYQQVLGQGPQFIFQYYEKEERGRGNFPDRFSARQFPNYSSELNVNALLLGDSALYLCASTDRTGRETQYFGPGTRLLVL.

In its sample, this clonotype was seen a few times. The chain employs TRBV11-2 and TRBJ2-1; 7 bases are shared with TRBD2. The CDR3 consists of 18 residues. CDR1 and CDR2 (germline): SGHAT, FQNNGV. Trimming took 3 bases from V and 4 from J; bases not matched to a gene: 15. Written as DNA, the CDR3 is TGTGCCAGCAGCTTCCCCCGGGAGGAAGCGGGGTTGTACAATGAGCAGTTCTTC. Its translation: CASSFPREEAGLYNEQFF.

This clonotype occurred many times. The chain joins TRBV15 to TRBJ2-7; perhaps TRBD1 as D (6 bases). CDR3 length: 14 amino acids. Germline lookup yields CDR1 LNHNV and CDR2 YYDKDF (reference sequence). Trimming removed 3 bases from V and 2 bases from J, with 11 bases in between. The CDR3 here is CATSSLTGTYEQYF. The CDR3 DNA follows: TGTGCCACCAGCAGTTTGACAGGAACCTACGAGCAGTACTTC. The entire variable domain, with the rest obtained from reference TRBV15 and TRBJ2-7, is as follows: DAMVIQNPRYQVTQFGKPVTLSCSQTLNHNVMYWYQQKSSQAPKLLFHYYDKDFNNEADTPDNFQSRRPNTSFCFLDIRSPGLGDTAMYLCATSSLTGTYEQYFGPGTRLTVT.

The gene calls are TRBV19 and TRBJ2-7; D possibly corresponds to TRBD2 (6 bases). The CDR3 sequence is 14 residues long. V lost 2 bases, J lost 1 base, and 9 bases lay in between. Germline V gene lookup returns CDR1 LNHDA and CDR2 SQIVND (reference sequence). The CDR3 here is CASSISAGSYEQYF. The CDR3 DNA follows: TGTGCCAGTAGTATATCTGCGGGGTCCTACGAGCAGTACTTC.

This clonotype was observed many times. This rearrangement joins TRBV20-1 to TRBJ2-2; D ambiguous. Trimming left V 4 bases short and J 8 bases short, with 11 bases between. CDR3 length equals 12 residues. The germline CDR1 and CDR2 sequences are DFQATT and SNEGSKA (reference sequence). This CDR3 is CSAISTGGELFF. CDR3 DNA sequence: TGCAGTGCTATTTCAACCGGAGGGGAGCTGTTTTTT.

The rearrangement links TRBV5-6 to TRBJ1-5; 9 positions agree with TRBD1. The CDR3 sequence is 17 residues long. Trimming took 4 bases from V and 4 from J; bases not matched to a gene: 12. The V gene's germline CDR1 is SGHDT and CDR2 YYEEEE. This CDR3 reads CASSQAGTGMMNQPQHF. The CDR3 DNA sequence: TGTGCCAGCAGCCAAGCCGGGACAGGGATGATGAATCAGCCCCAGCATTTT. The whole variable domain, filled in from reference TRBV5-6 and TRBJ1-5, reads DAGVTQSPTHLIKTRGQQVTLRCSPKSGHDTVSWYQQALGQGPQFIFQYYEEEERQRGNFPDRFSGHQFPNYSSELNVNALLLGDSALYLCASSQAGTGMMNQPQHFGDGTRLSIL.

There are a few counts of this clonotype. The chain joins TRBV7-2 to TRBJ2-3; 7 bases fit TRBD2. Losses at the gene ends were 1 base for V and 4 bases for J; bases not matched to a gene: 8. Germline V gene lookup returns CDR1 SGHTA and CDR2 FQGNSA. This CDR3 region has 16 residues. CDR3: CASSLVGGGTADTQYF. Written as DNA, the CDR3 is TGTGCCAGCAGCTTAGTTGGCGGGGGTACGGCAGATACGCAGTATTTT.

This clonotype has a count of ten or more. The gene calls are TRBV12-3 or TRBV12-4 and TRBJ2-7; possible D gene TRBD2, 5 bases. Trimming removed 4 bases from V and 2 bases from J, with 9 bases in between. The CDR3 contains 13 residues. CDR3 residues: CASSSGETYEQYF. The CDR3 bases are TGTGCCAGCAGTTCCGGGGAAACCTACGAGCAGTACTTC.

This clonotype has at least ten counts. The rearrangement joins TRBV12-3 or TRBV12-4 to TRBJ1-2; no clear D gene. V lost 2 bases and J 6 bases, leaving 4 bases between the germline ends. The CDR3 length is 11 residues. This CDR3 reads CASSLSNGYTF. The CDR3 nucleotides are TGTGCCAGCAGTTTATCAAATGGCTACACCTTC.

This clonotype was seen a few times. This chain links TRBV7-2 with TRBJ1-1; a possible D gene is TRBD1 (5 bases). Germline CDR1 is SGHTA and CDR2 is FQGNSA. This CDR3 has 16 residues. Trimming left V 0 bases short and J 4 bases short, with 15 bases between. The CDR3 region is CASSLAQLGPITEAFF. For the CDR3, the DNA is TGTGCCAGCAGCTTAGCGCAACTGGGGCCTATCACTGAAGCTTTCTTT.

The rearrangement links TRBV12-3 or TRBV12-4 to TRBJ2-1; 11 bases are a match to TRBD1. V trimming: 1 base; J trimming: 15 bases; junction bases outside the gene matches: 5. The CDR3 has 13 amino acids. Written as DNA, the CDR3 is TGTGCCAGCAGTTTAGGGACAGGGGGCCATGTGTTCTTC. Protein sequence: CASSLGTGGHVFF.

This clonotype has ten or more counts. V and J are TRBV12-3 or TRBV12-4 and TRBJ2-1, with D possibly being TRBD1 or TRBD2 (6 bases each). Trimming took 6 bases from V and 6 from J, leaving 21 bases between them. CDR3 length equals 16 residues. This CDR3 reads CASSPTPGADLNEQFF. The CDR3 DNA reads as TGTGCCAGCAGCCCAACCCCGGGGGCCGACCTCAATGAGCAGTTCTTC.

This clonotype was found many times. V and J are TRBV5-1 and TRBJ1-2; 7 bases line up with TRBD1. The V segment lost 4 bases and the J segment 4 bases; nucleotides outside the gene matches: 4. Germline loops: CDR1 SGHRS, CDR2 YFSETQ. The CDR3 is 13 amino acids. The CDR3 nucleotides read TGCGCCAGCAGCCCGGGACAGACCTATGGCTACACCTTC. This gives the protein CASSPGQTYGYTF.

The chain recombines TRBV20-1 with TRBJ2-3, with 7 positions matching TRBD2. The CDR3 has 16 residues. Germline trimming cut 5 bases from V and 1 base from J; bases unmatched to any gene: 12. CDR1 DFQATT and CDR2 SNEGSKA come from the germline V gene (reference sequence). The CDR3 loop reads CSADPPGAGGTDTQYF. DNA for the CDR3: TGCAGTGCTGACCCCCCTGGGGCGGGAGGCACAGATACGCAGTATTTT.

The chain combines TRBV7-2 with TRBJ1-1; 8 bases line up with TRBD1. The germline gives CDR1 SGHTA, CDR2 FQGNSA. This CDR3 contains 16 residues. With 5 bases clipped from V and 0 bases from J, the junction kept 8 bases outside the gene matches. CDR3 sequence: CASSPRQGLMNTEAFF. For the CDR3, the DNA is TGTGCCAGCAGCCCCCGACAGGGGTTAATGAACACTGAAGCTTTCTTT.